These T cell receptor beta chains were read from a single sample in a study of blood T cell repertoires in COVID-19. Measured with immunoSEQ multiplex PCR; TCRdb has only the in-frame clones, and not every one. The sample contains under 130,000 clones, approximately 76% of which appear only once. The sequenced sample consisted of peripheral blood. Every receptor here comes from a woman in her seventies with acute or convalescent COVID-19. Both conserved end residues are trimmed from each CDR3. Fields, in order: J gene, V gene, CDR3 protein.

j_call: TRBJ1-6
v_call: TRBV5-1
cdr3_aa: ASSLDPGSNSPLH

j_call: TRBJ2-7
v_call: TRBV28
cdr3_aa: ASQGASYEQY

j_call: TRBJ2-7
v_call: TRBV5-1
cdr3_aa: PSLSLGGGRGGQQY

j_call: TRBJ2-3
v_call: TRBV5-6
cdr3_aa: ASSLRETDTQY

j_call: TRBJ2-2
v_call: TRBV6-5
cdr3_aa: ASGLYTGELF

j_call: TRBJ2-7
v_call: TRBV3-1/TRBV3-2
cdr3_aa: ASSQRTGSYEQY

j_call: TRBJ1-2
v_call: TRBV6-5
cdr3_aa: ASSYSGGTIYGYT

j_call: TRBJ1-6
v_call: TRBV25-1
cdr3_aa: ASTERGTANSPLH

j_call: TRBJ1-5
v_call: TRBV6-4
cdr3_aa: ASSDEGGQPQH

j_call: TRBJ1-4
v_call: TRBV18
cdr3_aa: ASSPRTGGKGDNEKLF

j_call: TRBJ1-3
v_call: TRBV5-1
cdr3_aa: ASSLDGSGNTIY

j_call: TRBJ2-3
v_call: TRBV18
cdr3_aa: ASSPFASGGSTDTQY

j_call: TRBJ2-1
v_call: TRBV29-1
cdr3_aa: SGTSGGSQGEQF

j_call: TRBJ2-1
v_call: TRBV5-1
cdr3_aa: ASSQLTGGEQF

j_call: TRBJ1-4
v_call: TRBV19
cdr3_aa: ASSKEGLGQREKLF

j_call: TRBJ1-3
v_call: TRBV19
cdr3_aa: ASSSWDTSLSGNTIY

j_call: TRBJ1-2
v_call: TRBV7-2
cdr3_aa: ASSLNAGEIRYGYT

j_call: TRBJ1-1
v_call: TRBV5-6
cdr3_aa: ASSVGQGPNTEAF

j_call: TRBJ2-7
v_call: TRBV28
cdr3_aa: ASSFRQGGEQY

j_call: TRBJ2-1
v_call: TRBV6-5
cdr3_aa: ASSPRQLTYNEQF

j_call: TRBJ1-4
v_call: TRBV19
cdr3_aa: ASSIGTANNEKLF

j_call: TRBJ1-4
v_call: TRBV12-3/TRBV12-4
cdr3_aa: ASADGVDEKLF

j_call: TRBJ2-7
v_call: TRBV5-1
cdr3_aa: ASSLWTETYEQY

j_call: TRBJ2-3
v_call: TRBV30
cdr3_aa: AFRVRGTDTQY

j_call: TRBJ1-3
v_call: TRBV12-5
cdr3_aa: ASGLGGNTIY

j_call: TRBJ1-6
v_call: TRBV25-1
cdr3_aa: ASTYGGNSPLH

j_call: TRBJ1-1
v_call: TRBV25-1
cdr3_aa: ASSPSGGTEAF

j_call: TRBJ1-1
v_call: TRBV19
cdr3_aa: ASSILFEAF

j_call: TRBJ2-7
v_call: TRBV18
cdr3_aa: ASSPPGVHEQY

j_call: TRBJ1-4
v_call: TRBV19
cdr3_aa: ATGQRNEKLF

j_call: TRBJ1-1
v_call: TRBV15
cdr3_aa: ATSRGRAAF

j_call: TRBJ2-2
v_call: TRBV11-2
cdr3_aa: ASSLNGGAIGELF

j_call: TRBJ2-7
v_call: TRBV30
cdr3_aa: AWSATGYRSYEQY

j_call: TRBJ2-5
v_call: TRBV5-4
cdr3_aa: AGTIQGGQETQY

j_call: TRBJ1-1
v_call: TRBV4-1
cdr3_aa: ASSHSDRGRLTEAF

j_call: TRBJ2-1
v_call: TRBV4-3
cdr3_aa: ASSQESSSYNEQF

j_call: TRBJ1-3
v_call: TRBV28
cdr3_aa: ASNLGSSGNTIY

j_call: TRBJ2-3
v_call: TRBV19
cdr3_aa: ASTKTVSTDTQY

j_call: TRBJ1-4
v_call: TRBV25-1
cdr3_aa: ASSYKTSTNEKLF

j_call: TRBJ2-6
v_call: TRBV5-1
cdr3_aa: ASSLTGTGDGANVLT

j_call: TRBJ2-3
v_call: TRBV7-2
cdr3_aa: ASSLIGSGGADTQY

j_call: TRBJ2-5
v_call: TRBV7-2
cdr3_aa: ASSLVATGFQETQY

j_call: TRBJ1-2
v_call: TRBV7-8
cdr3_aa: ASSLSLRGYT

j_call: TRBJ1-2
v_call: TRBV2
cdr3_aa: ASREATGANYGYT

j_call: TRBJ1-6
v_call: TRBV10-1
cdr3_aa: ASSVDRRYNSPLH

j_call: TRBJ2-1
v_call: TRBV11-3
cdr3_aa: ASSGHTSGGAEQF

j_call: TRBJ1-2
v_call: TRBV10-2
cdr3_aa: ASSEGGDPYGYT

j_call: TRBJ1-6
v_call: TRBV3-1/TRBV3-2
cdr3_aa: ASSPRGDSGWNSPLH

j_call: TRBJ2-2
v_call: TRBV14
cdr3_aa: ASSQRGATGELF

j_call: TRBJ2-3
v_call: TRBV5-4
cdr3_aa: ASTQTGTDTQY

j_call: TRBJ2-7
v_call: TRBV6-5
cdr3_aa: ATLASRYSYEQY

j_call: TRBJ1-3
v_call: TRBV30
cdr3_aa: AWSRDRFSGNTIY

j_call: TRBJ1-2
v_call: TRBV6-5
cdr3_aa: ASRETGVWGYT

j_call: TRBJ2-7
v_call: TRBV5-4
cdr3_aa: ASSQTGTYEQY

j_call: TRBJ2-1
v_call: TRBV10-1
cdr3_aa: ASSDPRGSYNEQF

j_call: TRBJ1-4
v_call: TRBV30
cdr3_aa: AWSVRGSEKLF

j_call: TRBJ1-2
v_call: TRBV11-3
cdr3_aa: ASSSTGRRGYT

j_call: TRBJ2-3
v_call: TRBV30
cdr3_aa: AWNPEQATDTQY

j_call: TRBJ2-7
v_call: TRBV6-5
cdr3_aa: ASREEAYSPYEQY